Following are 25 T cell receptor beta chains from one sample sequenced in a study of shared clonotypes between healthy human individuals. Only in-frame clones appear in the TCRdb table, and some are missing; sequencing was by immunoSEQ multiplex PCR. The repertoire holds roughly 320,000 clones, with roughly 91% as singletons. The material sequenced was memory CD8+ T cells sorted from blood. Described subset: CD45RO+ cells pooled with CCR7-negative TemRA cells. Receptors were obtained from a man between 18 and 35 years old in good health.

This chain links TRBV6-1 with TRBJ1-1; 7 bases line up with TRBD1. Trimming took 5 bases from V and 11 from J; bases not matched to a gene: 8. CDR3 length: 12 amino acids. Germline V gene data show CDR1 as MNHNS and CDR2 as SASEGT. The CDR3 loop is CASSSTGIGAFF. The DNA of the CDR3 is TGTGCCAGCAGTTCGACAGGGATTGGGGCTTTCTTT.

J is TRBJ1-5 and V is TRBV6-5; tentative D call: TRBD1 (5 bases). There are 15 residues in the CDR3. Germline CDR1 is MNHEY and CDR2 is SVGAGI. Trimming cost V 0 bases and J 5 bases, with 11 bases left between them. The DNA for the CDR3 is TGTGCCAGCAGTTACTCCCCAGGGTTAGATCAGCCCCAGCATTTT. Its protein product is CASSYSPGLDQPQHF.

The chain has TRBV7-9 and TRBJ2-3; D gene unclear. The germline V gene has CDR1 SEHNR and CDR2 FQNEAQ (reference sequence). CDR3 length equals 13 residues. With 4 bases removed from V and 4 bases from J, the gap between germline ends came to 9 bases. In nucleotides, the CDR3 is TGTGCCAGCAGCTCATCGCGGTCAGATACGCAGTATTTT. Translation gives CASSSSRSDTQYF.

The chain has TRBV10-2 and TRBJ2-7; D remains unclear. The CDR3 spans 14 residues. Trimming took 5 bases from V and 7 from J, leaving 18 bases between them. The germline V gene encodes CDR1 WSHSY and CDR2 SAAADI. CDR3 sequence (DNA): TGCGCCAGCAGTAACACGGGTGGTTTATATGAGCAGTACTTC. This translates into CASSNTGGLYEQYF.

CDR3: CASSLTYGGNAFF. The DNA for the CDR3 is TGTGCCAGCAGCTTGACGTACGGGGGAAACGCGTTCTTC. The chain is built from TRBV11-1 and TRBJ2-1; perhaps TRBD2 as D (6 bases). This CDR3 has 13 residues. Germline CDR1 SGHAT, CDR2 FQDESV (reference sequence). The V end was cut by 3 bases, the J end by 15 bases, with 18 bases between.

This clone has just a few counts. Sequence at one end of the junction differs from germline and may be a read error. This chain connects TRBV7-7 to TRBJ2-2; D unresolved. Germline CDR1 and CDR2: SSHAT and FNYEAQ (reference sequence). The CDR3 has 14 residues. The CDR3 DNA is TGTGCTAGCAGCTTAACCGCGAACACCGGGGAGCTGTTTTTT. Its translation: CASSLTANTGELFF.

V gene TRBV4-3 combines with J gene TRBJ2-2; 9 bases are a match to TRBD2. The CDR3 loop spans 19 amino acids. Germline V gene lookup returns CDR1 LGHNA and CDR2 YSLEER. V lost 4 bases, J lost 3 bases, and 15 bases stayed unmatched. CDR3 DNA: TGCGCCAGCAGCCCTTGGGCGGCTAGCGGGACGCCGTACACCGGGGAGCTGTTTTTT. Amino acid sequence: CASSPWAASGTPYTGELFF.

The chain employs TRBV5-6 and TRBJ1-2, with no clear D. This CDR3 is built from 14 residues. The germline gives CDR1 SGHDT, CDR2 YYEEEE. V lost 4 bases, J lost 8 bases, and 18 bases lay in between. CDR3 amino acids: CASSPGRAPLGYTF. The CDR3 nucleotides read TGTGCCAGCAGCCCGGGAAGGGCCCCGTTGGGCTACACCTTC.

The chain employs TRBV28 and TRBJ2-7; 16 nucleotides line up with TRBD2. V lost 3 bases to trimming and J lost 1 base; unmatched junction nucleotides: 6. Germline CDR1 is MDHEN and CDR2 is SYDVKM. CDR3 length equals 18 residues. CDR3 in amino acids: CASSFAGTSGGASYEQYF. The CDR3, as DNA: TGTGCCAGCAGTTTCGCTGGGACTAGCGGGGGGGCGTCCTACGAGCAGTACTTC.

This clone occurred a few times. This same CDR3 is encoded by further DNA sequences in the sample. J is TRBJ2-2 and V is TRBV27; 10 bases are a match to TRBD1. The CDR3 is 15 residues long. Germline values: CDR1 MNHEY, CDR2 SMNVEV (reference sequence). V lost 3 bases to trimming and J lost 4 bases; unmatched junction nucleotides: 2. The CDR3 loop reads CASSFGTGATGELFF. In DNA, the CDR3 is TGTGCCAGCAGTTTCGGGACAGGGGCCACCGGGGAGCTGTTTTTT.

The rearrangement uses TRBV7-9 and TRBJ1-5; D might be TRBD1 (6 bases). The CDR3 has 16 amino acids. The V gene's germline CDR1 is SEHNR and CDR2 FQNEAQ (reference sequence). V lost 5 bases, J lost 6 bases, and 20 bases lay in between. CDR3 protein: CASSASGTKYPQPQHF. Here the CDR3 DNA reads TGTGCCAGCAGCGCTTCCGGGACAAAGTACCCTCAGCCCCAGCATTTT.

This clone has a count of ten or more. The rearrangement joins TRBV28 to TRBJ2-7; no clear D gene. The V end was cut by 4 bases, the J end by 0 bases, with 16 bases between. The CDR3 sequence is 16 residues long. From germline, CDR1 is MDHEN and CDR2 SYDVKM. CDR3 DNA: TGTGCCAGCAGTTGGTCCCCGACGGAGAGCTCCTACGAGCAGTACTTC. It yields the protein CASSWSPTESSYEQYF.

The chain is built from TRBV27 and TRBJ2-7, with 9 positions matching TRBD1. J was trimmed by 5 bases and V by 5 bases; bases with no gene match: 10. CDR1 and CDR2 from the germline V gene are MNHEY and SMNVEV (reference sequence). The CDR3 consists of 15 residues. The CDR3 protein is CASSLGTGPSHEQYF. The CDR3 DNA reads TGTGCCAGCAGTCTAGGGACAGGGCCTTCACACGAGCAGTACTTC.

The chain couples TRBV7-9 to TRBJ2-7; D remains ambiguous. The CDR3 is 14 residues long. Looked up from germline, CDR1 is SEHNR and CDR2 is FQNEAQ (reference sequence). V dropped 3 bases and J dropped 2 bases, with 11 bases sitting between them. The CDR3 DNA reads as TGTGCCAGCAGCTTGCCAGTCCCCGCCTACGAGCAGTACTTC. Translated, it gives CASSLPVPAYEQYF. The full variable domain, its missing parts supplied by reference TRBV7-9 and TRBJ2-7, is DTGVSQNPRHKITKRGQNVTFRCDPISEHNRLYWYRQTLGQGPEFLTYFQNEAQLEKSRLLSDRFSAERPKGSFSTLEIQRTEQGDSAMYLCASSLPVPAYEQYFGPGTRLTVT.

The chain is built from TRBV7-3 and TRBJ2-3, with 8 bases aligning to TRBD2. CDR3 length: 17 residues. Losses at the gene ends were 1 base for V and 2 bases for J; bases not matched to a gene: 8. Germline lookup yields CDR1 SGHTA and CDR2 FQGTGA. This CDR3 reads CASSLILAGHFTDTQYF. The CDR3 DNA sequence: TGTGCCAGCAGCTTAATTTTAGCGGGACACTTCACAGATACGCAGTATTTT.

The CDR3 nucleotides read TGTGCCAGCAGTTTATCGTTCTGGACAGGAATGAACACTGAAGCTTTCTTT. Its translation is CASSLSFWTGMNTEAFF. The chain has TRBV27 and TRBJ1-1; 7 positions agree with TRBD1. Trimming removed 0 bases from V and 0 bases from J; junction bases left unmatched: 7. CDR3 length: 17 residues. Germline CDR1 and CDR2: MNHEY and SMNVEV (reference sequence).

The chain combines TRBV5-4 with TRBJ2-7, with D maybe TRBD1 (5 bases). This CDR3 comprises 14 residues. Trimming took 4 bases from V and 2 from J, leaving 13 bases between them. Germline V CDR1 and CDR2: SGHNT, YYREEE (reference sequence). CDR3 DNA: TGTGCCAGCAGCATAGGTGACAGCACCTACGAGCAGTACTTC. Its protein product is CASSIGDSTYEQYF.

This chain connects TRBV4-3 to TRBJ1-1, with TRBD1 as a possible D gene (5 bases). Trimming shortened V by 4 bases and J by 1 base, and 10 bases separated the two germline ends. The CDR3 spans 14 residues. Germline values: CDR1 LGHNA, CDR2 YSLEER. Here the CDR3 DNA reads TGCGCCAGCAGCCTCCACGGGGGGAACACTGAAGCTTTCTTT. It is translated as CASSLHGGNTEAFF.

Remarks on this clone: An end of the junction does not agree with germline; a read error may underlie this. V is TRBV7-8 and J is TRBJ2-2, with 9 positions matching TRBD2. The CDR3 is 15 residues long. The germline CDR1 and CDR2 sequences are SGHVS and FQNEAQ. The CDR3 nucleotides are TGTGCCAGCAGCCTAGCGGGGAGGAACACCGGGGAGCTGTTTTTT. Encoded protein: CASSLAGRNTGELFF.

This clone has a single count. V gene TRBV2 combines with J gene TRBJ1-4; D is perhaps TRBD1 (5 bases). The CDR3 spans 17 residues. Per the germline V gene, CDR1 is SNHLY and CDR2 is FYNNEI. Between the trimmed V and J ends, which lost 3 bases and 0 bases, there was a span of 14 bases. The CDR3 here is CASSERLQGATNEKLFF. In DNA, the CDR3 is TGTGCCAGCAGTGAGCGTTTGCAGGGTGCAACTAATGAAAAACTGTTTTTT.

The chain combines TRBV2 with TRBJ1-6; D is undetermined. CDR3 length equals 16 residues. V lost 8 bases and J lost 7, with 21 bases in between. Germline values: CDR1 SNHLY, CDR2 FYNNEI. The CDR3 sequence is CASFSPRLGWNSPLHF. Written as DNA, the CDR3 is TGTGCCAGCTTTTCACCGCGACTCGGCTGGAATTCACCCCTCCACTTT.

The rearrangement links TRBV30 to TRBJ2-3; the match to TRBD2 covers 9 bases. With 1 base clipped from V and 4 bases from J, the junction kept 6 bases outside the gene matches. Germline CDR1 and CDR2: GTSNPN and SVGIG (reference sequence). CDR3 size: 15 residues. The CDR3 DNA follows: TGTGCCTGGAGTGGGGGTAGCGGGAGCGCAGATACGCAGTATTTT. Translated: CAWSGGSGSADTQYF. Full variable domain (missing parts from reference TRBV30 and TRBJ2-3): SQTIHQWPATLVQPVGSPLSLECTVEGTSNPNLYWYRQAAGRGLQLLFYSVGIGQISSEVPQNLSASRPQDRQFILSSKKLLLSDSGFYLCAWSGGSGSADTQYFGPGTRLTVL.

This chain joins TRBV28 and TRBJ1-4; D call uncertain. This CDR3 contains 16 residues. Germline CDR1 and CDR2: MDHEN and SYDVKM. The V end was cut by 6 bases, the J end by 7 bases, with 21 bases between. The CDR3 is CASSLAVLGLGEKLFF. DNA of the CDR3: TGTGCCAGCAGCCTTGCGGTGTTGGGGTTAGGTGAAAAACTGTTTTTT. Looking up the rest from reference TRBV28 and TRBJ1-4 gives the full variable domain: DVKVTQSSRYLVKRTGEKVFLECVQDMDHENMFWYRQDPGLGLRLIYFSYDVKMKEKGDIPEGYSVSREKKERFSLILESASTNQTSMYLCASSLAVLGLGEKLFFGSGTQLSVL.

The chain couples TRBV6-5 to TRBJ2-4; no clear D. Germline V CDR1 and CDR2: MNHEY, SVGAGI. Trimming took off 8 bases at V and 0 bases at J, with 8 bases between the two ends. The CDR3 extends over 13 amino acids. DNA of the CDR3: TGTGCCAGCGGGTTTCTAGCCAAAAACATTCAGTACTTC. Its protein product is CASGFLAKNIQYF.

In DNA form, the CDR3 reads TGTGCCCGACTCCAGGGGAACTATGGCTACACCTTC. Residues: CARLQGNYGYTF. The chain uses TRBV2 and TRBJ1-2; possible D gene TRBD1, 6 bases. V was pared by 11 bases and J by 2 bases, with 12 bases between. This CDR3 region has 12 residues. Germline-derived CDR1 and CDR2 are SNHLY and FYNNEI.